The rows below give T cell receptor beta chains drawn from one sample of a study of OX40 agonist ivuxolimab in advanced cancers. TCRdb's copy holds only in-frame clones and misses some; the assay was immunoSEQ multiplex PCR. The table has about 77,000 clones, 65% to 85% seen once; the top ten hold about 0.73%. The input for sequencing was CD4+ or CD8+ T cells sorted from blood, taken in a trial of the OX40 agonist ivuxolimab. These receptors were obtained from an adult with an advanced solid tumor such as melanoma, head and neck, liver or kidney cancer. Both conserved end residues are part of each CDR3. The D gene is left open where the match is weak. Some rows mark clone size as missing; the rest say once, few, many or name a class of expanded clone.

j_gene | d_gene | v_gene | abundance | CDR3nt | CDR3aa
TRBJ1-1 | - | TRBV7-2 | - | TGTGCCAGCAGCTTAGTTAACGGCTACACTGAAGCTTTCTTT | CASSLVNGYTEAFF
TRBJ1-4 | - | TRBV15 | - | TGTGCCACCAGCACGGGGGCGGCTGGCGATGAAAAACTGTTTTTT | CATSTGAAGDEKLFF
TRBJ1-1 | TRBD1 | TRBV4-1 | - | TGCGCCAGCAGCCAGGCGGGACAGGGGTCTACTGAAGCTTTCTTT | CASSQAGQGSTEAFF
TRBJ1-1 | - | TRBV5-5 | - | TGTGCCAGCAGCTCCGGCATAGGCCTTGAGGCTTTCTTT | CASSSGIGLEAFF
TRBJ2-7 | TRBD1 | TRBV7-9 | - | TGTGCCAGCAGCTTAGGAACAGGGGTAGGTCGGGAGCAGTACTTC | CASSLGTGVGREQYF
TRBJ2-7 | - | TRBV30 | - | TGTGCCTGGAGTGTCGAGGGGAGCTCCTACGAGCAGTACTTC | CAWSVEGSSYEQYF
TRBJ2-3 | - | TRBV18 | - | TGTGCCAGCTCACCAAACGAAGGTACCGGGGATTTT | CASSPNEGTGDF
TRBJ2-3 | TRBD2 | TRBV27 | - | TGTGCCAGCAGTTTACAGCGGGGACGGTGGGATACGCAGTATTTT | CASSLQRGRWDTQYF
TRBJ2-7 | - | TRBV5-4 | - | TGTGCCAGCAGCTTGGCGCAGGGTTACGAGCAGTACTTC | CASSLAQGYEQYF
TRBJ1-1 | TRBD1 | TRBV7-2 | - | TGTGCCAGCAGGATCACAGGGGCCCCGAACACTGAAGCTTTCTTT | CASRITGAPNTEAFF
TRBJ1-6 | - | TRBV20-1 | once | TGCAGTGCTAGGGTCGGCTCACCCCTCCACTTT | CSARVGSPLHF
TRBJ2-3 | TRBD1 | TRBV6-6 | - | TGTGCCAGCAGGCCACAGGGGCCAGATACGCAGTATTTT | CASRPQGPDTQYF
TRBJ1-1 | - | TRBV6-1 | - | TGTGCCAGCATACGGCCGGAGATAAAGAACACTGAAGCTTTCTTT | CASIRPEIKNTEAFF
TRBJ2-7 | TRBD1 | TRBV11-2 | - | TGTGCCAGCAGCTTGGACAGGGGATACGAGCAGTACTTC | CASSLDRGYEQYF
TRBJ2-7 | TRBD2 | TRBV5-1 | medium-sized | TGCGCCAGCAGCTTGGGGACTAGCGAGCAGTACTTC | CASSLGTSEQYF
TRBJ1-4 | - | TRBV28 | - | TGTGCCAGCAGTTCGACAGAAAAACTGTTTTTT | CASSSTEKLFF
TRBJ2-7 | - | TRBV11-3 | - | TGTGCCAGCAGCTTAGATTCTCGACATCCGGCAAGCTCCTACGAGCAGTACTTC | CASSLDSRHPASSYEQYF
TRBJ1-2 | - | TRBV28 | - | TGTGCCAGCAGGGCGACAGGAAACTATGGCTACACCTTC | CASRATGNYGYTF
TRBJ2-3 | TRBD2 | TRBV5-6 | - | TGTGCCAGCAGCTTGCCTCGGACTAGCGGGCCAAGCACAGATACGCAGTATTTT | CASSLPRTSGPSTDTQYF
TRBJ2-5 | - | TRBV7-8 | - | TGTGCCAGCAGCTTAGCGCGTCGTAGGGATCCTCAAGAGACCCAGTACTTC | CASSLARRRDPQETQYF
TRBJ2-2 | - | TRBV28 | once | TGTGCCAGCAGCTATACAGGGTTAGGATCCGGGGAGCTGTTTTTT | CASSYTGLGSGELFF
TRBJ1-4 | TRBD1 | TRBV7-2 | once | TGTGCCAGCAGCTTAGTAACAGGGGACCCAGGAGAAAAACTGTTTTTT | CASSLVTGDPGEKLFF
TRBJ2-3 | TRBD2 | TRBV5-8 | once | TGTGCCAGCAGGCAGGCTAGCGGGAGGGCCGGAGATACGCAGTATTTT | CASRQASGRAGDTQYF
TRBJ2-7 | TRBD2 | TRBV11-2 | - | TGTGCCAGCAGCTACTCGGGACTAGCGGGAGAAAAGTTCAACTACGAGCAGTACTTC | CASSYSGLAGEKFNYEQYF
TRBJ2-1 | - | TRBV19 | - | TGTGCCAGCTCCCGAGGCCAAGGCAGCTACAATGAGCAGTTCTTC | CASSRGQGSYNEQFF
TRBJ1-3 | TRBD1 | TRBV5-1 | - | TGCGCCAGCAGCCCCGGGACAGAGGGAAACACCATATATTTT | CASSPGTEGNTIYF
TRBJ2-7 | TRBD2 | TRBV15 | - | TGTGCCACCAGCAGAGTAGCGGGGGAGCAGTACTTC | CATSRVAGEQYF
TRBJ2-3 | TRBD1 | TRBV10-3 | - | TGTGCCATCAGTGAGTTTGGACAGGGAACAGATACGCAGTATTTT | CAISEFGQGTDTQYF
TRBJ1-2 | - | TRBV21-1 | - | TGTGCCAGCAGCCTACGGGAGGGACAGGGATCTTACGGCTACACCTTC | CASSLREGQGSYGYTF
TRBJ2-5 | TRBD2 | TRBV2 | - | TGTGCCAGCAGTGAACGCTGGCTAGCGGGATACCACCGGACCGGCTTTGGGGAGACCCAGTACTTC | CASSERWLAGYHRTGFGETQYF
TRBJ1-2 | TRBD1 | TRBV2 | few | TGTGCCAGCAACTTCGGACAGGGCGGCTACACCTTC | CASNFGQGGYTF
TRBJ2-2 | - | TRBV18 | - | TGTGCCAGCTCACCACCGGGACAAGCGAACACCGGGGAGCTGTTTTTT | CASSPPGQANTGELFF
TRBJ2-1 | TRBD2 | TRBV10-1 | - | TGCGCCAGCATGGCTAGCGGGAGGGATGAGCAGTTCTTC | CASMASGRDEQFF
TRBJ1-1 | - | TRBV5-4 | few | TGTGCCAGCAGCGCCTTTGAGAGGGTCGCTCCTGAAGCTTTCTTT | CASSAFERVAPEAFF
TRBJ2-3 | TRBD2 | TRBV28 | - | TGTGCCAGCAGTCCGAGCGGGGGGGGCACAGATACGCAGTATTTT | CASSPSGGGTDTQYF
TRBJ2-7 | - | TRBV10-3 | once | TGTGCCATCAGTGAGCGGAAAGGAACCTCCTACGAGCAGTACTTC | CAISERKGTSYEQYF
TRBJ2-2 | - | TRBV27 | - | TGTGCCAGCAGAGGTAGAGGGGAGCTGTTTTTT | CASRGRGELFF
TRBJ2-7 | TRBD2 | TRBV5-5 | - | TGTGCCAGCAGCCCCTCCAGCGGGAGGGCCCTAGGGGAGCAGTACTTC | CASSPSSGRALGEQYF
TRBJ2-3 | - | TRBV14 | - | TGTGCCAGCAGCCAAGATCGGGGGACCAGCACAGATACGCAGTATTTT | CASSQDRGTSTDTQYF
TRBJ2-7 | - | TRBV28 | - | TGTGCCAGCAGTTCCAGCTCCTACGAGCAGTACTTC | CASSSSSYEQYF
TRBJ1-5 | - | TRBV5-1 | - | TGCGCCAGCAGCTTGCAGGGCTCGAGCAATCAGCCCCAGCATTTT | CASSLQGSSNQPQHF
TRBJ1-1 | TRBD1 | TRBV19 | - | TGTGCCAGTAGTATAGACGGGACAGGGGATACGGGCACTGAAGCTTTCTTT | CASSIDGTGDTGTEAFF
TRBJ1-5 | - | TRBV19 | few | TGTGCCAGTAGCATCCCCGCCGGGGCTGAGTGGGGCATGGGACAGCCCCAGCATTTT | CASSIPAGAEWGMGQPQHF
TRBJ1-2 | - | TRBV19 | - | TGTGCCAGTAGTATCCGACGGTACTATGGCTACACCTTC | CASSIRRYYGYTF
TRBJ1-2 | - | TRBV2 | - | TGTGCCAGCAGTGAGCTGGCCGTCGTGGGCTACACCTTC | CASSELAVVGYTF
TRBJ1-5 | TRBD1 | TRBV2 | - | TGTGCCAGCAGTGATGGACAGGGAGTTGAGCCCCAGCATTTT | CASSDGQGVEPQHF
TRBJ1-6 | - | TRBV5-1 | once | TGCGCCAGCAGCTGGGATGGCTCCTATAATTCACCCCTCCACTTT | CASSWDGSYNSPLHF
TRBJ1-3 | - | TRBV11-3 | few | TGTGCCAGCAGCTTATCACTCTCTGGAAACACCATATATTTT | CASSLSLSGNTIYF
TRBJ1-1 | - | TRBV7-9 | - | TGTGCCAGCAGCCTCCTGGGGGCGATAACTGAAGCTTTCTTT | CASSLLGAITEAFF
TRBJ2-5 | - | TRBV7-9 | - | TGTGCCAGCAGTTCTGACACGGAGACCCAGTACTTC | CASSSDTETQYF
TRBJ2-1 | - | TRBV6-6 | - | TGTGCCAGCAGTTACCCGGCGGCGGCTGCATACAATGAGCAGTTCTTC | CASSYPAAAAYNEQFF
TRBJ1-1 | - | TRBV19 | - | TGTGCCAGTAGTACTTCAGTGAACACTGAAGCTTTCTTT | CASSTSVNTEAFF
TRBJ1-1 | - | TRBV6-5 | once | TGTGCCAGCGGAGCCACGGGAGGCGAGAGAGCTTTCTTT | CASGATGGERAFF
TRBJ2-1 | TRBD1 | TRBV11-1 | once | TGTGCCAGCAGCCACAATCCGGGACAGGGCTGGTACAATGAGCAGTTCTTC | CASSHNPGQGWYNEQFF
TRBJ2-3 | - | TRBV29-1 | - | TGCAGCGCCTCTCCTAGGGGGGGGTTCACAGATACGCAGTATTTT | CSASPRGGFTDTQYF